This T cell receptor (beta chain) originates from a study of read filtering for tumor transcriptome and immune sequencing. Study-level findings and limits: IR-seq and RNA-seq agreed better without single-read clonotypes. Even smaller IR-seq throughput identified most shared clonotypes. About four fifths of IR-seq clonotypes had a single read, yet these held approximately 4% of reads.

The library was built from roughly 400 ng RNA with molecular barcoded adaptors for alpha/delta and beta/gamma chains. MiXCR was run by TCRdb on the reads, yielding one entry per CDR3 protein. The sample holds over 55,000 distinct CDR3 sequences, 14% seen once. At least ten counts were recorded for this clonotype. As yet, its antigen is unknown. V gave up 8 bases and J gave up 3 bases; unmatched junction bases: 4. Germline CDR1 is SNHLY and CDR2 is FYNNEI. The CDR3 consists of 13 residues. The chain uses TRBV2 and TRBJ2-7; 10 bases fit TRBD2. The TCR was taken from a donor at least 40 years old with multiple myeloma. Material for sequencing was a population of CD138-negative cells sorted from bone marrow. The CDR3 reads CASLWTSGYEQYF. DNA for the CDR3: TGTGCCAGCCTATGGACTAGCGGCTACGAGCAGTACTTC.